This T cell receptor (beta chain) appears in the sequencing data of a study of T cells in Graves' hyperthyroidism and ophthalmopathy. In the study overall: Peripheral blood was drawn at first diagnosis, prior to all treatment.

Many counts were recorded for this clonotype. Amplification targeted TCR beta CDR3 regions from RNA transcripts. A set of HTBI primers served as the primers for a first-round RT-PCR of the TCR CDR3. TCRdb independently ran MiXCR on the multiplex PCR reads; one entry per CDR3 protein. The sample carries roughly 300,000 distinct CDR3 sequences, more than 11% recorded once. V was shortened by 7 bases and J by 3 bases, with 11 bases between the two germline ends. This CDR3 contains 13 residues. Germline CDR1 reads KGHDR; CDR2 reads SFDVKD. A patient was excluded if there was uncontrolled infection, other autoimmune disease, pregnancy or lactation.

V usage is TRBV24-1 and J usage is TRBJ2-5, with no clear D. The TCR was taken from a woman aged 30 to 39 with Graves' hyperthyroidism. Sequenced: blood. The CDR3 DNA sequence: TGTGCCACCAGCGATACTGAGAAAGAGACCCAGTACTTC. Amino acids: CATSDTEKETQYF.